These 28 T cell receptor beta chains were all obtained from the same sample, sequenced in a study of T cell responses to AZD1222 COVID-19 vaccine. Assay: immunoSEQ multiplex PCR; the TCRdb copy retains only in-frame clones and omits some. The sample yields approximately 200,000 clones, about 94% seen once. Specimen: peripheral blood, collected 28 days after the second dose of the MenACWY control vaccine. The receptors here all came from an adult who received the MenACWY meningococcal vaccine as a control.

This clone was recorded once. The CDR3 sequence is CASSEHEGSTNEKLFF. The CDR3 DNA reads TGTGCCAGCAGTGAACATGAGGGTTCAACTAATGAAAAACTGTTTTTT. The chain combines TRBV6-1 with TRBJ1-4; no definite D call. The CDR3 covers 16 residues. Deletions cut 2 bases from V and 0 bases from J, with 10 bases between. CDR1 MNHNS and CDR2 SASEGT come from the germline V gene.

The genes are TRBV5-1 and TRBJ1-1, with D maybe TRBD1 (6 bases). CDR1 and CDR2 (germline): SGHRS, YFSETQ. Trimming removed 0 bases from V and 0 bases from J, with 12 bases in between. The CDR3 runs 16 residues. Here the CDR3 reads CASSLEGGDMNTEAFF. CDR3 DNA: TGCGCCAGCAGCTTGGAAGGGGGGGATATGAACACTGAAGCTTTCTTT.

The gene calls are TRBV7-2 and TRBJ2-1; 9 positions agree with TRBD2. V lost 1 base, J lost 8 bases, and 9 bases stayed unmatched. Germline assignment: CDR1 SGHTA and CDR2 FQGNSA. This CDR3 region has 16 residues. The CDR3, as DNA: TGTGCCAGCAGCTTAGGCCCCGGACTAGCGATGGATGAGCAGTTCTTC. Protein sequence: CASSLGPGLAMDEQFF.

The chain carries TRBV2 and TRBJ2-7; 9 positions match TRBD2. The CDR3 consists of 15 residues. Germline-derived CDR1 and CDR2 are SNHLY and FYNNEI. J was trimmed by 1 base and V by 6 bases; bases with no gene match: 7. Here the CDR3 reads CASRPGLAGSYEQYF. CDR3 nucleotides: TGTGCCAGCAGACCGGGACTAGCAGGTTCCTACGAGCAGTACTTC.

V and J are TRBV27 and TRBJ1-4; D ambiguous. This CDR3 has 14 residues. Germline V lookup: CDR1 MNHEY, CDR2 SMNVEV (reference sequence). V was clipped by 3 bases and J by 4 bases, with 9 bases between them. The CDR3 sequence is CASSLRRLNEKLFF. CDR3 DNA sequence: TGTGCCAGCAGTTTGCGCAGACTTAATGAAAAACTGTTTTTT. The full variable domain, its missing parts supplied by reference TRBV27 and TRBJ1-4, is EAQVTQNPRYLITVTGKKLTVTCSQNMNHEYMSWYRQDPGLGLRQIYYSMNVEVTDKGDVPEGYKVSRKEKRNFPLILESPSPNQTSLYFCASSLRRLNEKLFFGSGTQLSVL.

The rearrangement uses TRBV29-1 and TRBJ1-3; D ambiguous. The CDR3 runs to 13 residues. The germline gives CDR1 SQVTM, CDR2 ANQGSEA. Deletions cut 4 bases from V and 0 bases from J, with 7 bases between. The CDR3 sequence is CSVAGFSGNTIYF. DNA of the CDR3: TGCAGCGTTGCGGGGTTCTCTGGAAACACCATATATTTT.

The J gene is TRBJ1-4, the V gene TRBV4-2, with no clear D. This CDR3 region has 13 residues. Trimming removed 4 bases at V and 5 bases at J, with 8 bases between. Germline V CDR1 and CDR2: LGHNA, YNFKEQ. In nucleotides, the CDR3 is TGTGCCAGCAGCCTGATGGAGAATGAAAAACTGTTTTTT. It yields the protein CASSLMENEKLFF.

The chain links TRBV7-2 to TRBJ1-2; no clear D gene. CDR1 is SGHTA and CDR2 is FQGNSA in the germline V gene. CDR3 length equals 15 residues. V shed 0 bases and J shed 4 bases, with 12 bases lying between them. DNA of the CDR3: TGTGCCAGCAGCTTAGCGCTTGAAGACATCTATGGCTACACCTTC. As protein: CASSLALEDIYGYTF.

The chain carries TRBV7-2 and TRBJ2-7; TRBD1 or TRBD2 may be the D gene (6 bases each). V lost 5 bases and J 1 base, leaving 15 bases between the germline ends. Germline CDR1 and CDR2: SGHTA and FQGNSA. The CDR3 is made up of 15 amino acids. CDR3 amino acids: CASSLGGLGSYEQYF. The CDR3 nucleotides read TGTGCCAGCAGCCTAGGGGGGTTAGGGTCCTACGAGCAGTACTTC.

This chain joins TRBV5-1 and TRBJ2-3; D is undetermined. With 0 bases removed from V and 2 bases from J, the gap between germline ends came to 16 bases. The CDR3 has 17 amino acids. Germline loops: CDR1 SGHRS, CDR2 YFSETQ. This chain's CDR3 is CASSLAGSQTFTDTQYF. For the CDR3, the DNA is TGCGCCAGCAGCTTGGCTGGCAGTCAGACGTTCACAGATACGCAGTATTTT.

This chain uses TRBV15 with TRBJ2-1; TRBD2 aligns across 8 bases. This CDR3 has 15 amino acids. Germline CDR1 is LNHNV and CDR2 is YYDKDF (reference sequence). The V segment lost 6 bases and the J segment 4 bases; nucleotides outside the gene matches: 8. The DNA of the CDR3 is TGTGCCACCAGTGGAGGACTAGCAGTTTACAATGAGCAGTTCTTC. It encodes CATSGGLAVYNEQFF.

CDR3 protein: CASSRLAGGETQYF. CDR3 DNA: TGTGCCAGCAGCCGACTAGCGGGAGGAGAGACCCAGTACTTC. The chain couples TRBV6-6 to TRBJ2-5, with 13 bases matching TRBD2. The ends lost 6 bases at V and 4 bases at J; junction bases unmatched: 2. The germline gives CDR1 MNHNY, CDR2 SVGAGI (reference sequence). The CDR3 runs 14 residues.

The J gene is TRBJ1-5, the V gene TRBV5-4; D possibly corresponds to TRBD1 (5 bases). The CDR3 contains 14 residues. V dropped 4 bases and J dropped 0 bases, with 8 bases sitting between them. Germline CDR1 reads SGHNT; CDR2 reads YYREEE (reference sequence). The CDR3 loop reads CASSRDGSNQPQHF. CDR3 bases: TGTGCCAGCAGCCGGGACGGTAGCAATCAGCCCCAGCATTTT. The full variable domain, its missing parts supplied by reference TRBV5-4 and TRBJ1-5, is ETGVTQSPTHLIKTRGQQVTLRCSSQSGHNTVSWYQQALGQGPQFIFQYYREEENGRGNFPPRFSGLQFPNYSSELNVNALELDDSALYLCASSRDGSNQPQHFGDGTRLSIL.

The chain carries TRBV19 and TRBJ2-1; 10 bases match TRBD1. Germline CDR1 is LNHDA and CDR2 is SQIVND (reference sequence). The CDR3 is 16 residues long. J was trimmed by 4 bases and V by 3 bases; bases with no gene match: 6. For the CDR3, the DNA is TGTGCCAGTAGTATGGCTCGGACAGGGGGATACAATGAGCAGTTCTTC. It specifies CASSMARTGGYNEQFF.

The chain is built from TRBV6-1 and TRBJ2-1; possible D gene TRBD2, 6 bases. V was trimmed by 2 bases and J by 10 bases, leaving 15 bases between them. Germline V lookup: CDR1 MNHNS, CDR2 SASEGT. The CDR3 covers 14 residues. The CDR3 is CASSELGGLAEQFF. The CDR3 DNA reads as TGTGCCAGCAGTGAATTAGGAGGGCTAGCGGAGCAGTTCTTC.

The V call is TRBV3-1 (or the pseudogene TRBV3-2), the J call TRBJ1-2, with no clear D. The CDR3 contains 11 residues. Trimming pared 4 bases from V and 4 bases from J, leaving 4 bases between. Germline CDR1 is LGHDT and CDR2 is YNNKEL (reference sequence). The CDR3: CASSRVYGYTF. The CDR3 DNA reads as TGTGCCAGCAGCCGAGTCTATGGCTACACCTTC.

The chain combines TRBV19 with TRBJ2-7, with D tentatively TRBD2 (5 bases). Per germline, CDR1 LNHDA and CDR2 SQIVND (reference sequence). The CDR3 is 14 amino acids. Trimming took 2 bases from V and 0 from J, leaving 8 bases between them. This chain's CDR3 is CASSIISGSYEQYF. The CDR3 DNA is TGTGCCAGTAGTATAATCAGCGGCTCCTACGAGCAGTACTTC.

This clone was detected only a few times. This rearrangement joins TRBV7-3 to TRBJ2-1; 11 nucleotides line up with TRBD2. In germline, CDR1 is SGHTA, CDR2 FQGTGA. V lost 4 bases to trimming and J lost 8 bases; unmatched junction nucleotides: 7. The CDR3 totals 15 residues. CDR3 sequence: CASSSLAGGGYEQFF. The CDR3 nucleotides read TGTGCCAGCAGCTCGCTAGCGGGAGGTGGCTATGAGCAGTTCTTC. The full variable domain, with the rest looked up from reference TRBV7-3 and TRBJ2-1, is GAGVSQTPSNKVTEKGKYVELRCDPISGHTALYWYRQSLGQGPEFLIYFQGTGAADDSGLPNDRFFAVRPEGSVSTLKIQRTERGDSAVYLCASSSLAGGGYEQFFGPGTRLTVL.

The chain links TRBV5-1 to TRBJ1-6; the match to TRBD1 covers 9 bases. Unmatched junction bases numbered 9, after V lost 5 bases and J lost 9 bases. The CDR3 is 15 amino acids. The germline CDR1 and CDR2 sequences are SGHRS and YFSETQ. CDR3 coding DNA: TGCGCCAGCAGAAGGGAAGAGACAGGGGGTTCACCCCTCCACTTT. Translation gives CASRREETGGSPLHF.

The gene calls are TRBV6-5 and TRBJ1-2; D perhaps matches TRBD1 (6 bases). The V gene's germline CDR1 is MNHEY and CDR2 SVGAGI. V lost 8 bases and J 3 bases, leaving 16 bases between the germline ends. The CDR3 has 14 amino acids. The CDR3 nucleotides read TGTGCCAGCCACCGGGGGGGCGCGGACTATGGCTACACCTTC. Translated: CASHRGGADYGYTF.

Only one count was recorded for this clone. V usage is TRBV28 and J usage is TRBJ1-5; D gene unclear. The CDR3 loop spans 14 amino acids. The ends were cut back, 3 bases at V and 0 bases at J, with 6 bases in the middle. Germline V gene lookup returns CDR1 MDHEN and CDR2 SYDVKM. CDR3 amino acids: CASSLMDSNQPQHF. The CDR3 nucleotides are TGTGCCAGCAGTTTGATGGATAGCAATCAGCCCCAGCATTTT. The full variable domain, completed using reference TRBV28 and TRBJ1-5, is DVKVTQSSRYLVKRTGEKVFLECVQDMDHENMFWYRQDPGLGLRLIYFSYDVKMKEKGDIPEGYSVSREKKERFSLILESASTNQTSMYLCASSLMDSNQPQHFGDGTRLSIL.

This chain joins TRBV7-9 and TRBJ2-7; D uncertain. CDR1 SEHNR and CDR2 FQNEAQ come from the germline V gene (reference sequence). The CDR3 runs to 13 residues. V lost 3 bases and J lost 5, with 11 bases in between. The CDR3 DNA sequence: TGTGCCAGCAGCTTTCAGGATCTGGACGAGCAGTACTTC. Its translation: CASSFQDLDEQYF.

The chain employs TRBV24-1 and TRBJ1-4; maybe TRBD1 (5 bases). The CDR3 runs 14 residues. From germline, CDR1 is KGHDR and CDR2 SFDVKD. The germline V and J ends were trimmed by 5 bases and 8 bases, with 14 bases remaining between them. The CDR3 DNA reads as TGTGCCACCAGTGTTGAAAGGGGTGGCGAAAAACTGTTTTTT. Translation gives CATSVERGGEKLFF.

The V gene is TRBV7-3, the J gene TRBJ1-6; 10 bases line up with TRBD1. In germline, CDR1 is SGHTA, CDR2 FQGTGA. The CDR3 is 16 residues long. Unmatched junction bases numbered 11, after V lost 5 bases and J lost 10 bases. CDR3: CASSKVGTGEGSPLHF. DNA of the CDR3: TGTGCCAGCAGCAAGGTCGGGACAGGGGAAGGCTCACCCCTCCACTTT.

CDR3 nucleotide sequence: TGTGCCAGCAGTTTACTCGGATCGGGTGAAAAACTGTTTTTT. Its translation: CASSLLGSGEKLFF. The rearrangement uses TRBV28 and TRBJ1-4, with D unclear. Per the germline V gene, CDR1 is MDHEN and CDR2 is SYDVKM. The CDR3 has 14 residues. Trimming left V 2 bases short and J 7 bases short, with 11 bases between. The whole variable domain, filled in from reference TRBV28 and TRBJ1-4, reads DVKVTQSSRYLVKRTGEKVFLECVQDMDHENMFWYRQDPGLGLRLIYFSYDVKMKEKGDIPEGYSVSREKKERFSLILESASTNQTSMYLCASSLLGSGEKLFFGSGTQLSVL.

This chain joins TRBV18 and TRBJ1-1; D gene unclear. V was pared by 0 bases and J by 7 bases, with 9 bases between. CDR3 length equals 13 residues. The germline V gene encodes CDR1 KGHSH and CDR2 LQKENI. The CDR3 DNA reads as TGTGCCAGCTCACCACCGAATGCCCTTGAAGCTTTCTTT. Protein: CASSPPNALEAFF.

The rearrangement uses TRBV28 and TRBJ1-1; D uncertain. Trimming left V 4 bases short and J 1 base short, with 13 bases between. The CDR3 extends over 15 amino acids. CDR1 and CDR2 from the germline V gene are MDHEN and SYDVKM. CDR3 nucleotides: TGTGCCAGCAGTTCCCCGTCGGACGGGAACACTGAAGCTTTCTTT. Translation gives CASSSPSDGNTEAFF.

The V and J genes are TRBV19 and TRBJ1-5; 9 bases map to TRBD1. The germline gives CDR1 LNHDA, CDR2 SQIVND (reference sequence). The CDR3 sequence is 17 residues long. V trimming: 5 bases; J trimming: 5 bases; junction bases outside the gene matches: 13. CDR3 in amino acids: CASSGIRTGASYQPQHF. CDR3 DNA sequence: TGTGCCAGTAGTGGGATTAGGACAGGGGCTTCCTATCAGCCCCAGCATTTT.